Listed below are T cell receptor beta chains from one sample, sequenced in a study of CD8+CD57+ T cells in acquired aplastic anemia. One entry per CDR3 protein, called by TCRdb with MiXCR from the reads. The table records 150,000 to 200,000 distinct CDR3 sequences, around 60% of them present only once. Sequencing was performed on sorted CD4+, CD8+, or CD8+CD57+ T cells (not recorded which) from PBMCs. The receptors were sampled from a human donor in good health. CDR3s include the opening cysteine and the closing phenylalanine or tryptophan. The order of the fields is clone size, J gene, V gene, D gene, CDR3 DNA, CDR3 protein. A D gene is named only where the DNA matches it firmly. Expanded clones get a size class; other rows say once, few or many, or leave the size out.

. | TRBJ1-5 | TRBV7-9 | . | TGTGCCAGCAGCTTAACCGGGCAGGGCAATCAGCCCCAGCATTTT | CASSLTGQGNQPQHF
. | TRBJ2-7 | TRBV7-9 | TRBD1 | TGTGCCAGCAGCGGGATAGACAGGGGATACCACGAGCAGTACTTC | CASSGIDRGYHEQYF
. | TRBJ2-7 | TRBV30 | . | TGTGCCTGGAGCCCCCTCGGGGGACCTACCTACGAGCAGTACTTC | CAWSPLGGPTYEQYF
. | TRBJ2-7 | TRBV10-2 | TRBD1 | TGCGCCAGCGGGGGTGGACAGGGGCGGAACTTC | CASGGGQGRNF
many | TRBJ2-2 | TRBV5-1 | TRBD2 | TGCGCCAGCAGCAACCTTCTAGCGGGAGGGACGGAGGACACCGGGGAGCTGTTTTTT | CASSNLLAGGTEDTGELFF
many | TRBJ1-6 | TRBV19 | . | TGTGCCAGTACCATTGGATCAGGGAACAATTCACCCCTCCACTTT | CASTIGSGNNSPLHF
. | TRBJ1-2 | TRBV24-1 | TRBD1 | TGTGCCACCAGTGAACGGGACAGTTGGGCGTCTGGCTACACCTTC | CATSERDSWASGYTF
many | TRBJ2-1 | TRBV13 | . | TGTGCCAGCAGCATTCGGGAACTTTTCAGTGAGCAGTTCTTC | CASSIRELFSEQFF
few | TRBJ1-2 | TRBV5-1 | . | TGCGCCAGCAGCTTGGAAGAGGATCGCTTATTCGGCTACACCTTC | CASSLEEDRLFGYTF
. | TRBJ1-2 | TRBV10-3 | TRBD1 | TGTGCCATGGGACAGTTTAACTATGGCTACACCTTC | CAMGQFNYGYTF
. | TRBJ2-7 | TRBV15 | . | TGTGCCACCAGCGGTGAGTACGAGCAGTACTTC | CATSGEYEQYF
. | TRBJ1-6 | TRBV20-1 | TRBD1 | TGCAGTGCTAGAGATATTGCGACAGGGGATTCTTCACCCCTCCACTTT | CSARDIATGDSSPLHF
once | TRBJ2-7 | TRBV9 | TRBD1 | TGTGCCAGCAGCGGAAGGGGGCCTTACGAGCAGTGCTTC | CASSGRGPYEQCF
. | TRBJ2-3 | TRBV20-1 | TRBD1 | TGCAGTGCTAGGGACAGGGGAAAAGATACGCAGTATTTT | CSARDRGKDTQYF
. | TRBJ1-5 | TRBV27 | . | TGTGCCAGCAGTTTATGGGCAGACGCTAATCAGCCCCAGCATTTT | CASSLWADANQPQHF
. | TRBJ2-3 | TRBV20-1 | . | TGCAGTGCCTCCTCCGCGGAGCGGTCGATACCAGATACGCAGTATTTT | CSASSAERSIPDTQYF
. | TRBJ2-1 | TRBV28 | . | TGTGCCAGCAGTCCCGTTGGAGCGCCCCCCTACAATGAGCAGTTCTTC | CASSPVGAPPYNEQFF
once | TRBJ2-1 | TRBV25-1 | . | TGTGCCAGCAATGACCCCGTGAATGAGCAGTTCTTC | CASNDPVNEQFF
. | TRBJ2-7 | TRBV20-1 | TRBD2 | TGCAGTGCTCCCGGACTAGGGGACTACGAGCAGTACTTC | CSAPGLGDYEQYF
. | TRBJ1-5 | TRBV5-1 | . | TGTGCCAGCAGCTTGAGATTTCGTCAGCCCCAGCATTTT | CASSLRFRQPQHF
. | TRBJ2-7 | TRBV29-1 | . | TGCGCCAGCAGCCAAGCGTTCGACAGCACCTACGAGCAGTACTTC | CASSQAFDSTYEQYF
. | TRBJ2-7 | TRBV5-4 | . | TGTGCCAGCAGCTTGCGGGGCCTGGGGAACGAGCAGTACTTC | CASSLRGLGNEQYF
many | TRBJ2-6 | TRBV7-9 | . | TGTGCCAGCAGCTCCATTTCTACAGGGTATGTGGGCTCTGGGGCCAACGTCCTGACTTTC | CASSSISTGYVGSGANVLTF
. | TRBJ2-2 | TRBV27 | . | TGTGCCAGCAGTTTATTGGGGCCACACACCGGGGAGCTGTTTTTT | CASSLLGPHTGELFF
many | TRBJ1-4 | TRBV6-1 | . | TGTGCCAGCAGTGAATTGAAGATGACTAATGAAAAACTGTTTTTT | CASSELKMTNEKLFF
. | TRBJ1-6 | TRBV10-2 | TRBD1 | TGCGCCAGCAACCTGGGACAGGGGGGTTCATCCCTCCACTTT | CASNLGQGGSSLHF
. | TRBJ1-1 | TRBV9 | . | TGTGCCAGCAGCGTATATCGGGATTCTGAAGCTTTCTTT | CASSVYRDSEAFF
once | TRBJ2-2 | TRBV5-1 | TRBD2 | TGCGCCAGCAGCCATGGACTAGCGGGAGTACTCGGGGAGCTGTTTTTT | CASSHGLAGVLGELFF
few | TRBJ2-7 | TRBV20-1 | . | TGCAGTGCTACGACAGCCACCTACGAGCAGTACTTC | CSATTATYEQYF
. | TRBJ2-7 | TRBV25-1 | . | TGTGCCAGCATGGGGGCTATCTTCTACGAGCAGTACTTC | CASMGAIFYEQYF
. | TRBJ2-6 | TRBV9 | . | TGTGCCAGCAGCGTAGAAGGCTCTGGGGCCAACGTCCTGACTTTC | CASSVEGSGANVLTF
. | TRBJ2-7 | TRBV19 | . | TGTGCCAGTAGTCCACCGGGGACAATCGAGCAGTACTTC | CASSPPGTIEQYF
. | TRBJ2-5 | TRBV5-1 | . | TGCGCCAGCAGCTTGCGACGTCAGAAAGAGACCCAGTACTTC | CASSLRRQKETQYF